These T cell receptor beta chains were read from a single sample in a study of T-cell reconstitution after alpha-beta-depleted transplantation in children. Via MiXCR, TCRdb re-called the PCR reads, giving one row per CDR3 protein. The sample includes roughly 300,000 distinct CDR3 sequences, about a tenth of them seen just once. The sample was PBMCs from the stem cell graft donor, taken from the stem cell graft. Receptors originate from a human donor who donated a stem cell graft to a child with SCID. Each CDR3 is given with its conserved first and last residue. A D gene is named only where the DNA matches it firmly. For some rows the clone size is stated as once, few or many, or as a class when expanded; others skip it.

V gene,J gene,clone size,D gene,CDR3 DNA,CDR3 protein
TRBV10-3,TRBJ2-3,many,-,TGTGCCACTATGGGGCAGACTAGCACAGATACGCAGTATTTT,CATMGQTSTDTQYF
TRBV20-1,TRBJ2-1,many,TRBD1,TGCAGTGCTAGACGCCCCCGCGTAGGGACAGGACCTTACAATGAGCAGTTCTTC,CSARRPRVGTGPYNEQFF
TRBV20-1,TRBJ2-3,-,-,TGCAGTGCTAGAGATGAAGTCACAGATACGCAGTATTTT,CSARDEVTDTQYF
TRBV7-9,TRBJ2-1,-,TRBD1,TGTGCCAGCAGCCCCCCGGGACAGGGGGTAGGGAATGAGCAGTTCTTC,CASSPPGQGVGNEQFF
TRBV6-1,TRBJ1-1,few,-,TGTGCCAGCAGTGAGGGATGGGGGGCGAACACTGAAGCTTTCTTT,CASSEGWGANTEAFF
TRBV14,TRBJ2-3,few,-,TGTGCCAGCAGCGGCTTCGGCGAGCCAACCTCGGGTACGCAGTATTTT,CASSGFGEPTSGTQYF
TRBV2,TRBJ2-2,-,TRBD2,TGTGCCAGCAGTAGGGCCGGCGGGGGGACCGGGGAGCTGTTTTTT,CASSRAGGGTGELFF
TRBV24-1,TRBJ1-2,-,TRBD1,TGTGCCACCAGTGAGACGGACAGGCGCGGATCCTCTCCTCGGGGCTACACCTTC,CATSETDRRGSSPRGYTF
TRBV12-3/TRBV12-4,TRBJ2-1,many,TRBD1,TGTGCCAGCAGCAGGGACAGGGTGGATGAGCAGTTCTTC,CASSRDRVDEQFF
TRBV29-1,TRBJ2-1,-,-,TGCAGCGTTGAACGTGGCAGGGCCGTGGAGCAGTTCTTC,CSVERGRAVEQFF
TRBV6-1,TRBJ2-3,few,-,TGTGCCTCCACCGCATCGGAGGGTTCTGCAGATACGCAGTATTTT,CASTASEGSADTQYF